The rows below give T cell receptor beta chains drawn from one sample of a study of blood T cell repertoires in COVID-19. Some clones are missing from TCRdb's copy, which holds only in-frame ones; the method was immunoSEQ multiplex PCR. The data contain 200,000 to 250,000 clones, about 93% of them seen just once; the ten biggest clones take up approximately 2%. Sequencing used PBMCs or T cells enriched from blood (not recorded which). These receptors all come from a woman aged 18-29 years who had recovered from COVID-19. Each CDR3 is given with its conserved first and last residue. D genes are given only for firm matches. For some rows the clone size is stated as once, few or many, or as a class when expanded; others skip it.

few	NA	TRBJ2-7	TRBV2	CASSATYEQYF	TGTGCCAGCAGTGCCACCTACGAGCAGTACTTC
NA	NA	TRBJ1-2	TRBV6-5	CASSYSSAGPRYGYTF	TGTGCCAGCAGTTACTCCTCCGCCGGCCCGAGGTATGGCTACACCTTC
once	TRBD2	TRBJ2-1	TRBV6-5	CASRGTSVYNEQFF	TGTGCCAGCAGGGGGACTAGCGTCTACAATGAGCAGTTCTTC
NA	NA	TRBJ1-1	TRBV6-5	CASSFARRDTEAFF	TGTGCCAGCAGTTTTGCGCGGCGGGACACTGAAGCTTTCTTT
NA	NA	TRBJ1-3	TRBV18	CASSPTGPGGNTIYF	TGTGCCAGCTCACCAACAGGGCCCGGAGGAAACACCATATATTTT
NA	NA	TRBJ2-5	TRBV15	CATSRIGETQYF	TGTGCCACCAGCAGGATCGGGGAGACCCAGTACTTC
NA	TRBD2	TRBJ2-1	TRBV2	CASSVELAGNNEQFF	TGTGCCAGCAGTGTGGAGCTAGCGGGAAACAATGAGCAGTTCTTC
NA	TRBD1	TRBJ1-2	TRBV4-1	CASSQEGGTGGRSSF	TGCGCCAGCAGCCAAGAGGGTGGGACAGGGGGACGTTCCTCATTC
NA	NA	TRBJ2-2	TRBV6-5	CASSLPGLTGELFF	TGTGCCAGCAGTTTACCGGGATTGACCGGGGAGCTGTTTTTT
NA	TRBD1	TRBJ2-7	TRBV5-4	CASSFSGGRYEQYF	TGTGCCAGCAGCTTTTCAGGGGGAAGATACGAGCAGTACTTC
NA	TRBD1	TRBJ1-2	TRBV6-5	CASSSGTGGSYGYTF	TGTGCCAGCAGTTCCGGGACAGGGGGCTCGTATGGCTACACCTTC
NA	TRBD1	TRBJ1-2	TRBV7-6	CASSRYSQGVGGYTF	TGTGCCAGCAGCCGGTACTCACAGGGGGTTGGAGGCTACACCTTC
NA	TRBD2	TRBJ2-1	TRBV7-2	CASSLVYVGGGKGNEQFF	TGTGCCAGCAGCTTAGTTTATGTCGGCGGGGGTAAAGGCAATGAGCAGTTCTTC
NA	NA	TRBJ1-3	TRBV6-5	CASSDSINTIYF	TGTGCCAGCAGTGACTCCATAAACACCATATATTTT
NA	TRBD2	TRBJ2-3	TRBV28	CASSSRAGGPDTQYF	TGTGCCAGCAGCTCCCGAGCGGGAGGGCCGGATACGCAGTATTTT
NA	NA	TRBJ1-2	TRBV10-2	CASSEGLEGARGYTF	TGCGCCAGCAGTGAGGGGCTCGAAGGGGCTCGTGGCTACACCTTC
NA	TRBD1	TRBJ1-4	TRBV28	CASSSGQGGEKLFF	TGTGCCAGCAGTTCGGGACAGGGAGGCGAAAAACTGTTTTTT
NA	NA	TRBJ1-5	TRBV10-3	CAIGQPNQPQHF	TGTGCCATCGGACAGCCAAATCAGCCCCAGCATTTT
NA	TRBD1	TRBJ2-5	TRBV14	CASSHRQGLVKTQYF	TGTGCCAGCAGCCATCGACAGGGGTTGGTAAAGACCCAGTACTTC
NA	TRBD1	TRBJ2-1	TRBV7-3	CASSATGGARSEQFF	TGTGCCAGCAGCGCGACAGGGGGCGCTAGGAGTGAGCAGTTCTTC
NA	NA	TRBJ1-2	TRBV9	CASSTVYGYTF	TGTGCCAGCAGCACAGTCTATGGCTACACCTTC
NA	NA	TRBJ1-4	TRBV19	CASTPFGAAEKLFF	TGTGCCAGTACCCCCTTTGGAGCGGCGGAAAAACTGTTTTTT
NA	TRBD1	TRBJ1-2	TRBV5-1	CASSLAPTGVRVGYTF	TGCGCCAGCAGCTTGGCCCCGACAGGGGTCAGAGTGGGCTACACCTTC
NA	TRBD2	TRBJ2-7	TRBV18	CASSGLAGGHHDRNEQYF	TGTGCCAGCTCAGGCCTAGCGGGAGGGCACCACGATCGGAACGAGCAGTACTTC
NA	TRBD1	TRBJ1-1	TRBV5-1	CASTPGGIFTEAFF	TGCGCCAGCACTCCAGGGGGGATCTTCACTGAAGCTTTCTTT
once	NA	TRBJ1-6	TRBV7-3	CASSLNTGVNSPLHF	TGTGCCAGCAGCTTAAATACGGGGGTAAATTCACCCCTCCACTTT
NA	NA	TRBJ1-4	TRBV4-3	CASSQVGSTISEKLFF	TGCGCCAGCAGCCAAGTCGGGTCAACCATATCCGAAAAACTGTTTTTT
NA	TRBD2	TRBJ2-1	TRBV3-1/TRBV3-2	CASSLGLAGRREQFF	TGTGCCAGCAGCCTTGGACTAGCGGGAAGGCGCGAGCAGTTCTTC
NA	TRBD1	TRBJ1-2	TRBV23-1	CASSQCPPTGGDGYTF	TGCGCCAGCAGTCAATGCCCCCCCACAGGGGGCGATGGCTACACCTTC
NA	NA	TRBJ1-2	TRBV5-4	CASSWGQGGPPGYGYTF	TGTGCCAGCAGCTGGGGTCAAGGAGGGCCCCCCGGGTATGGCTACACCTTC
NA	NA	TRBJ1-4	TRBV11-3	CASSLGEGEKLFF	TGTGCCAGCAGCTTGGGAGAGGGTGAAAAACTGTTTTTT
few	NA	TRBJ1-5	TRBV5-5	CASSLGPNQPQHF	TGTGCCAGCAGCTTGGGGCCCAATCAGCCCCAGCATTTT
NA	NA	TRBJ2-2	TRBV9	CASSVVVSTGELFF	TGTGCCAGCAGCGTAGTGGTTAGTACCGGGGAGCTGTTTTTT
NA	TRBD2	TRBJ2-4	TRBV7-9	CASSPLAGVDKNIQYF	TGTGCCAGCAGTCCTCTAGCGGGAGTCGACAAAAACATTCAGTACTTC
NA	NA	TRBJ1-2	TRBV14	CASSQGLVQLNYGYTF	TGTGCCAGCAGCCAGGGGCTAGTTCAACTAAACTATGGCTACACCTTC
NA	TRBD1	TRBJ2-1	TRBV2	CAARQGAYNEQFF	TGTGCCGCCCGACAGGGGGCCTACAATGAGCAGTTCTTC
NA	TRBD2	TRBJ2-5	TRBV3-1/TRBV3-2	CASSQDFPTSGGFLQETQYF	TGTGCCAGCAGCCAAGATTTTCCGACTAGCGGGGGGTTCCTACAAGAGACCCAGTACTTC